This T cell receptor beta chain was captured by sequencing in a study of OX40 agonist ivuxolimab in advanced cancers. TCRdb's table, derived via immunoSEQ multiplex PCR, lists solely in-frame clones and lacks some. The repertoire has roughly 48,000 clones, approximately 81% of them found once; the top ten carry 9.9%. This clone has only one observation. The TCR comes from an adult with an advanced solid tumor such as melanoma, head and neck, liver or kidney cancer. Sequences were derived from CD4+ or CD8+ T cells sorted from blood, sampled in a trial of the OX40 agonist ivuxolimab.

The CDR3 DNA sequence: TGTGCCAGCAGTGCGTCTGGACTAGCTGGGTACGAGCAGTACTTC. Protein: CASSASGLAGYEQYF. This chain joins TRBV28 and TRBJ2-7; 8 bases map to TRBD2. V lost 5 bases, J lost 4 bases, and 10 bases stayed unmatched. From germline, CDR1 is MDHEN and CDR2 SYDVKM. The length of the CDR3 is 15 residues.